This passage covers 10 T cell receptor beta chains from one sample sequenced in a study of T cells in women clearing cervical HPV infection. Data came from immunoSEQ multiplex PCR; TCRdb stores just in-frame clones and leaves some out. This repertoire includes about 30,000 clones. The specimen was blood buffy coat. The origin of the receptors is a woman aged 18 to 69 with a cervical HPV16 infection that either progressed to CIN3+ or cleared (not recorded which).

As regards this clone: The DNA ends 3 residues before the CDR3 does, and the rest of the CDR3 is filled in from the germline J gene. The chain employs TRBV19 and TRBJ2-1; TRBD1 is a possible D gene (7 bases). CDR1 is LNHDA and CDR2 is SQIVND in the germline V gene (reference sequence). This CDR3 comprises 15 residues. The V end was cut by 5 bases, the J end by 9 bases, with 20 bases between. The sequenced part of the CDR3 DNA is TGTGCCAGTAGTGACGAACAGGGGAAGGGGGGTGAG. Encoded protein: CASSDEQGKGGE. The complete CDR3 sequence is CASSDEQGKGGEQFF.

With regard to this clone: One end of the junction varies from germline; a read error may be responsible. Read coverage stops 3 residues before the CDR3 terminus; the germline J gene supplies the remainder. Other DNA sequences in the sample encode the same CDR3. The chain has TRBV11-2 and TRBJ1-2; perhaps TRBD1 as D (5 bases). Looked up from germline, CDR1 is SGHAT and CDR2 is FQNNGV. This CDR3 contains 14 residues. Here the CDR3 reads CASSRWGEQYGYTF. The sequenced part of the CDR3 DNA is TGTGCCAGCAGTCGTTGGGGGGAACAGTATGGA.

In regard to this clone: From the germline J gene comes the end of the CDR3, since the read stops 3 residues before it. J is TRBJ2-7 and V is TRBV20-1, with 14 bases matching TRBD2. The CDR3 is 20 amino acids. Germline values: CDR1 DFQATT, CDR2 SNEGSKA (reference sequence). V dropped 0 bases and J dropped 0; count of bases not matched to a gene: 13. CDR3 amino acids: CSARDIGLAGGRISSYEQYF. CDR3 bases read: TGCAGTGCTAGAGATATTGGACTAGCGGGAGGCCGGATTAGCTCCTACGAG.

Worth noting for this clone: The sequenced fragment ends 3 residues before the CDR3 boundary, so the rest is inferred from the germline J gene. The chain couples TRBV5-1 to TRBJ2-7; no definite D call. The CDR3 runs to 14 residues. Germline lookup yields CDR1 SGHRS and CDR2 YFSETQ. The V end lost 1 base, the J end lost 6 bases, and 14 bases lay between the germline ends. CDR3 loop: CASSLFTAESEQYF. Incomplete CDR3 DNA: TGCGCCAGCAGCTTGTTTACGGCGGAGAGCGAG. Full variable domain (missing parts from reference TRBV5-1 and TRBJ2-7): KAGVTQTPRYLIKTRGQQVTLSCSPISGHRSVSWYQQTPGQGLQFLFEYFSETQRNKGNFPGRFSGRQFSNSRSEMNVSTLELGDSALYLCASSLFTAESEQYFGPGTRLTVT.

Remarks on this clone: The CDR3 end lies 3 residues beyond the end of the read and is filled in from the germline J gene. This rearrangement joins TRBV20-1 to TRBJ2-3; TRBD1 matches 9 bases. The CDR3 consists of 13 residues. With V trimmed by 5 bases and J by 0 bases, 0 bases remained unmatched. Germline lookup yields CDR1 DFQATT and CDR2 SNEGSKA (reference sequence). The sequenced part of the CDR3 DNA is TGCAGTGCTGGGACAGGGAGCACAGATACG. This encodes CSAGTGSTDT. The entire CDR3 is CSAGTGSTDTQYF.

Of note for this clone: Sequencing ends 3 residues short of the CDR3 end; the germline J gene provides the rest. This sequence joins TRBV6-2 or TRBV6-3 and TRBJ2-3; possible D gene TRBD1, 6 bases. Trimming cost V 4 bases and J 0 bases, with 8 bases left between them. CDR1 is MNHEY, CDR2 SVGEGT, per germline. CDR3 length: 14 amino acids. The covered CDR3 bases are TGTGCCAGCAGTTTCAGGGGAAGCACAGATACG. The encoded protein is CASSFRGSTDT. The CDR3 in full is CASSFRGSTDTQYF.

Concerning this clone: The read ends 3 residues early relative to the CDR3; the germline J gene fills the gap. The chain uses TRBV2 and TRBJ2-7; possible D gene TRBD2, 6 bases. CDR1 and CDR2 (germline): SNHLY, FYNNEI. V was shortened by 6 bases and J by 0 bases, with 15 bases between the two germline ends. The CDR3 length is 15 residues. The CDR3 sequence: CASRGGGASSYEQYF. CDR3 DNA, as far as it was read: TGTGCCAGCAGGGGGGGTGGGGCCTCCTCCTACGAG.

A word on this clone: The read gets to within 3 residues of the CDR3 end, and the germline J gene fills in the rest. V is TRBV5-1 and J is TRBJ2-7; tentative D call: TRBD1 (5 bases). The CDR3 is 12 residues long. V dropped 6 bases and J dropped 3 bases, with 10 bases sitting between them. Germline-derived CDR1 and CDR2 are SGHRS and YFSETQ. CDR3 amino acids: CASNGRVYEQYF. The sequenced part of the CDR3 DNA is TGCGCCAGCAATGGCAGGGTCTACGAG.

As for this clone: The observed sequence ends 3 residues before the CDR3 terminus, with the missing tail filled in from the germline J gene. The V gene is TRBV6-4, the J gene TRBJ2-1; 8 bases agree with TRBD2. V shed 6 bases, J shed 6 bases, and the junction held 10 bases outside the gene matches. Per the germline V gene, CDR1 is MRHNA and CDR2 is SNTAGT. The CDR3 is 15 residues long. Incomplete CDR3 DNA: TGTGCCAGCAGCGCCGGGACTAGTGGGAGCAATGAG. Amino acid sequence: CASSAGTSGSNE. The whole CDR3 region reads CASSAGTSGSNEQFF.

Of note for this clone: The CDR3 end is not reached by the read, which stops 3 residues before it; the germline J gene fills it in. The genes are TRBV7-2 and TRBJ1-2, with 9 bases identical to TRBD1. There are 15 residues in the CDR3. V lost 5 bases to trimming and J lost 7 bases; unmatched junction nucleotides: 11. The germline V gene encodes CDR1 SGHTA and CDR2 FQGNSA. CDR3 residues: CASSTQGAPGSGYTF. The part of the CDR3 DNA that was read is TGTGCCAGCAGCACACAGGGGGCCCCCGGGAGTGGC.